Given below is one TCR beta chain in context. Its cognate antigen is unknown. This sample stems from a study of T cell responses to AZD1222 COVID-19 vaccine. Study-level results: Spike regions recognized by vaccine-associated CD4 TCRs spanned the protein, led by 160-218 and 743-854. Donors, mostly white British, included more females; clonal diversity was possibly underestimated. Following two doses of AZD1222, Spike-specific TCR breadth and depth rose. Samples come after the peak T cell response, not at day 14.

Germline assignment: CDR1 SGHDT and CDR2 YYEEEE. The CDR3 is made up of 16 amino acids. V gave up 4 bases and J gave up 5 bases; unmatched junction bases: 14. Using immunoSEQ multiplex PCR, the repertoire was profiled, and TCRdb retains in-frame clones only, with some absent. This table holds over 100,000 clones, 70% to 90% found once. The rearrangement joins TRBV5-6 to TRBJ1-1, with 7 nucleotides matching TRBD1. This TCR was sampled from an adult in good health. This material consisted of peripheral blood, taken on day 0 of AZD1222 vaccination. CDR3 DNA: TGTGCCAGCAGCATACCACCGACAGGGCGAGGGACTGAAGCTTTCTTT. It yields the protein CASSIPPTGRGTEAFF.